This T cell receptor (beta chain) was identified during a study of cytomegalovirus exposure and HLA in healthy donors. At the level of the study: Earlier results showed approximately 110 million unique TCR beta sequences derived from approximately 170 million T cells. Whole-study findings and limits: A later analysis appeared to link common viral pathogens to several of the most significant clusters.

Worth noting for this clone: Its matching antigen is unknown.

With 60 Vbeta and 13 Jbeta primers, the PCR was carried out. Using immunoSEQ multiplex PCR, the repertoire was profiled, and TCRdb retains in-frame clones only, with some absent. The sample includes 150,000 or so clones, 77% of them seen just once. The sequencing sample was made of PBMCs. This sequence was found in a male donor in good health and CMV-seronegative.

The CDR3 is CAIRGEGLKDGYTF. CDR3 nucleotide sequence: TGTGCCATCAGGGGAGAGGGATTAAAGGATGGCTACACCTTC. The chain uses TRBV10-3 and TRBJ1-2, with no clear D. Germline CDR1 ENHRY, CDR2 SYGVKD. The CDR3 has 14 amino acids. Between the trimmed V and J ends, which lost 6 bases and 6 bases, there was a span of 17 bases.